This T cell receptor (beta chain) was recorded in a study of blood T cell repertoires in COVID-19. CDR3 length: 15 residues. After removal of 4 bases from V and 5 bases from J, the junction contained 4 bases not matched to a gene. CDR1 is LNHDA and CDR2 is SQIVND in the germline V gene (reference sequence). Sequencing used immunoSEQ multiplex PCR; TCRdb keeps in-frame clones, though not all of them. The top ten hold around 25% of the sample, which has roughly 190,000 clones, 86% seen once. The chain is built from TRBV19 and TRBJ2-5; TRBD2 agrees at 13 bases. The sequenced sample was PBMCs or T cells enriched from blood (not recorded which). This clonotype was obtained from a middle-aged woman in a cohort exposed to, infected with or recovered from COVID-19 (not recorded which). Here the CDR3 reads CASSTGLAGVETQYF. The CDR3 region has the DNA TGTGCCAGTAGTACCGGACTAGCGGGGGTGGAGACCCAGTACTTC.